This TCR beta chain came from a study of cytomegalovirus exposure and HLA in healthy donors. Comments on this clone: The antigen is not known.

It was with 60 Vbeta and 13 Jbeta primers that the PCR ran. Measured with immunoSEQ multiplex PCR; TCRdb has only the in-frame clones, and not every one. The repertoire holds some 120,000 clones, with 65% to 75% as singletons. Study outcomes and limitations: The study labeled more than 150 TCR beta chains cytomegalovirus-associated. HLA alleles showed associations with 16,951 TCR beta sequences in a later analysis, at a 0.05 false discovery rate. Cytomegalovirus status, reportedly, was diagnosed with high specificity and sensitivity by the classifier.

The TCR was taken from a man aged 40-49 years in good health and CMV-seropositive. The sequencing input was PBMCs.

CDR3 sequence reads: CAISSREGSYNEQFF. CDR3 DNA: TGTGCCATCAGTTCGCGGGAGGGCTCCTACAATGAGCAGTTCTTC. The chain links TRBV10-3 to TRBJ2-1; 9 positions agree with TRBD2. V dropped 5 bases and J dropped 0; count of bases not matched to a gene: 2. Germline V gene data show CDR1 as ENHRY and CDR2 as SYGVKD. The CDR3 totals 15 residues.